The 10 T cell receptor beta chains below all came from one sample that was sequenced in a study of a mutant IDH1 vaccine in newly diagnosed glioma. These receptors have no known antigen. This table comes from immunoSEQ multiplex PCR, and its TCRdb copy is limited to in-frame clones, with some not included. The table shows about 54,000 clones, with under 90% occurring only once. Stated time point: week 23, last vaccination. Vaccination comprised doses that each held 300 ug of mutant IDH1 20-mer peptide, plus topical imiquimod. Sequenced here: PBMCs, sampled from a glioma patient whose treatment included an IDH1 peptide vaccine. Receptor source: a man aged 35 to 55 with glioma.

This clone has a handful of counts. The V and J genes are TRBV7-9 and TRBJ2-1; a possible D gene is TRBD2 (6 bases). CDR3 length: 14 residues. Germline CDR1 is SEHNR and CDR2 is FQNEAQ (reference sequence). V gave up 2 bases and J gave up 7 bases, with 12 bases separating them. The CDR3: CASSLLTGVNEQFF. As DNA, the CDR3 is TGTGCCAGCAGCTTACTCACGGGGGTGAATGAGCAGTTCTTC. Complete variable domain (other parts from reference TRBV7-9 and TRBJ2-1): DTGVSQNPRHKITKRGQNVTFRCDPISEHNRLYWYRQTLGQGPEFLTYFQNEAQLEKSRLLSDRFSAERPKGSFSTLEIQRTEQGDSAMYLCASSLLTGVNEQFFGPGTRLTVL.

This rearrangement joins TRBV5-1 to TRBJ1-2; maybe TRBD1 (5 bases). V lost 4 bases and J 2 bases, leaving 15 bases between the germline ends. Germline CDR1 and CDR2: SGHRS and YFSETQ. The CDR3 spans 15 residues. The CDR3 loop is CASSGIRDGNYGYTF. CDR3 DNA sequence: TGCGCCAGCAGCGGGATACGGGACGGAAACTATGGCTACACCTTC. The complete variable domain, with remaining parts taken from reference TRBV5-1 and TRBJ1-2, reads KAGVTQTPRYLIKTRGQQVTLSCSPISGHRSVSWYQQTPGQGLQFLFEYFSETQRNKGNFPGRFSGRQFSNSRSEMNVSTLELGDSALYLCASSGIRDGNYGYTFGSGTRLTVV.

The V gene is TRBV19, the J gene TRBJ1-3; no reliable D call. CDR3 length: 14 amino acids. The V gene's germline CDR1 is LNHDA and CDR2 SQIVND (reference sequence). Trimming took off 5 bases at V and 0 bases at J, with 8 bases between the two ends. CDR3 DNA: TGTGCCAGTAGTTCGGGCAGCTCTGGAAACACCATATATTTT. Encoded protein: CASSSGSSGNTIYF. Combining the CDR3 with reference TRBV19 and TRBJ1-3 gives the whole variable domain DGGITQSPKYLFRKEGQNVTLSCEQNLNHDAMYWYRQDPGQGLRLIYYSQIVNDFQKGDIAEGYSVSREKKESFPLTVTSAQKNPTAFYLCASSSGSSGNTIYFGEGSWLTVV.

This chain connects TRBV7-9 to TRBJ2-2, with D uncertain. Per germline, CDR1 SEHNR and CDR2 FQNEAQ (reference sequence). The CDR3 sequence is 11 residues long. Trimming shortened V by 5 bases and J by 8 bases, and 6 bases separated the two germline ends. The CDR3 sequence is CASSLQGELFF. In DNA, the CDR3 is TGTGCCAGCAGCCTGCAGGGGGAGCTGTTTTTT.

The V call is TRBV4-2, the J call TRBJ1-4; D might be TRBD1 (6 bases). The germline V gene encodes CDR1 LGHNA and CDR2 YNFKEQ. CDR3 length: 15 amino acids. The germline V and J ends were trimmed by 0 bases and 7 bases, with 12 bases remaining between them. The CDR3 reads CASSQDIGGGEKLFF. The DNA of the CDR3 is TGTGCCAGCAGCCAAGATATCGGGGGCGGTGAAAAACTGTTTTTT.

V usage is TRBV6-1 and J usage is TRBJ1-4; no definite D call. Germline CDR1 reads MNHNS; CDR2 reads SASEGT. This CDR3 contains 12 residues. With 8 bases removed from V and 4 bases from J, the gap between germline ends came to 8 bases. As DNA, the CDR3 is TGTGCCAGCTGGGCCGATAATGAAAAACTGTTTTTT. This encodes CASWADNEKLFF.

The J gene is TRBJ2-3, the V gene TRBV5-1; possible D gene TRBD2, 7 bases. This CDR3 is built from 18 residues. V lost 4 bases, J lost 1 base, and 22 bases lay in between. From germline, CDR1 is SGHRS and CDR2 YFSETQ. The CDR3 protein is CASSPWGVRGAGTDTQYF. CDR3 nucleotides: TGCGCCAGCAGCCCTTGGGGAGTCCGGGGGGCGGGCACAGATACGCAGTATTTT.

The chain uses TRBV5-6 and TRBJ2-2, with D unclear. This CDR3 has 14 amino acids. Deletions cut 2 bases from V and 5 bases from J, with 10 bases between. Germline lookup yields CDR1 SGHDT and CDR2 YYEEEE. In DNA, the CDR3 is TGTGCCAGCAGCTTTTTGGGCACAACCGGGGAGCTGTTTTTT. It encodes CASSFLGTTGELFF.

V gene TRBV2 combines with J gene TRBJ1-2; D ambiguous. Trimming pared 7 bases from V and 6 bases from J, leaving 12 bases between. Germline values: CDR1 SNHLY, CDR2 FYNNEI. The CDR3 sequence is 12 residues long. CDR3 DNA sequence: TGTGCCAGCAAACCCAGTCAGGATGGCTACACCTTC. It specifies CASKPSQDGYTF.

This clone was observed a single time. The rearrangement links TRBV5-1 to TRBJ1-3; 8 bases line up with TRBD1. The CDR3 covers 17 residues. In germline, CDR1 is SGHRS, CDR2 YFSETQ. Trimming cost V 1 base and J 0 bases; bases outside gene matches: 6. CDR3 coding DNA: TGCGCCAGCAGCTTGAGTTCGGGACAGGACTCTGGAAACACCATATATTTT. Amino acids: CASSLSSGQDSGNTIYF. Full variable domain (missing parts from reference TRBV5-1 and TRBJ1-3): KAGVTQTPRYLIKTRGQQVTLSCSPISGHRSVSWYQQTPGQGLQFLFEYFSETQRNKGNFPGRFSGRQFSNSRSEMNVSTLELGDSALYLCASSLSSGQDSGNTIYFGEGSWLTVV.